This T cell receptor (beta chain) was observed in a study of shared clonotypes between healthy human individuals. Cells designated naive CD8 were CD45RO-negative and were positively selected for CCR7, with terminally differentiated effector memory CD45RA+ cells excluded. Germline CDR1 and CDR2: SGHAT and FQNNGV. V lost 3 bases to trimming and J lost 4 bases; unmatched junction nucleotides: 13. The CDR3 length is 18 residues. Assay: immunoSEQ multiplex PCR; the TCRdb copy retains only in-frame clones and omits some. The table has about 2.1 million clones, over 85% seen once. The chain links TRBV11-2 to TRBJ2-1, with TRBD2 matching over 9 bases. This TCR was recovered from a man between 18 and 29 years old in good health. Some clones in this sample may be carry-over from other donors' samples. The sequencing sample was made of naive CD8+ T cells from PBMCs. DNA for the CDR3: TGTGCCAGCAGCTTCGAGCGGGAGGTCCCGATGGCGTACAATGAGCAGTTCTTC. This sequence encodes CASSFEREVPMAYNEQFF.